These T cell receptor beta chains were read from a single sample in a study of regulatory T cells in long-lasting Graves disease. TCRdb re-called the multiplex PCR reads through MiXCR, storing one row per CDR3 protein. The sample lists about 660,000 distinct CDR3 sequences, approximately 29% occurring once. Sequences were derived from peripheral blood mononuclear cells (PBMCs), sampled when the disease was refractory, from a patient treated with antithyroid drugs. These TCRs come from a female donor with Graves disease. Both conserved end residues are part of each CDR3. Each record gives: V gene, clone size, J gene, CDR3 length, D gene, CDR3 protein, CDR3 DNA. D genes are given only for firm matches. Clone size, where shown, is once, few, many, or a class for clones that have expanded.

v_call: TRBV14
clone_size: .
j_call: TRBJ1-3
cdr3_length: 15
d_call: .
cdr3_aa: CASSQGGVRGNTIYF
cdr3_nt: TGTGCCAGCAGCCAAGGCGGAGTACGGGGAAACACCATATATTTT

v_call: TRBV6-1
clone_size: few
j_call: TRBJ2-2
cdr3_length: 18
d_call: TRBD2
cdr3_aa: CASVWREDSLRNTGELFF
cdr3_nt: TGTGCCAGCGTGTGGCGGGAGGATTCTCTACGTAACACCGGGGAGCTGTTTTTT

v_call: TRBV30
clone_size: few
j_call: TRBJ1-5
cdr3_length: 14
d_call: TRBD1
cdr3_aa: CAWSPGQGHQPQHF
cdr3_nt: TGTGCCTGGAGTCCCGGACAGGGGCATCAGCCCCAGCATTTT

v_call: TRBV28
clone_size: .
j_call: TRBJ2-1
cdr3_length: 16
d_call: .
cdr3_aa: CASSLGGAKSYNEQFF
cdr3_nt: TGTGCCAGCAGTTTGGGGGGCGCTAAGTCCTACAATGAGCAGTTCTTC

v_call: TRBV6-2/TRBV6-3
clone_size: .
j_call: TRBJ2-1
cdr3_length: 16
d_call: TRBD2
cdr3_aa: CASSYKGLAGEYEQFF
cdr3_nt: TGTGCCAGCAGTTACAAGGGACTAGCGGGAGAATATGAGCAGTTCTTC

v_call: TRBV2
clone_size: once
j_call: TRBJ1-5
cdr3_length: 15
d_call: .
cdr3_aa: CVSFGRLPSNQPQHF
cdr3_nt: TGTGTCAGTTTCGGACGCCTACCAAGCAATCAGCCCCAGCATTTT

v_call: TRBV6-1
clone_size: .
j_call: TRBJ1-2
cdr3_length: 17
d_call: .
cdr3_aa: CASSSGGNGILVYGYTF
cdr3_nt: TGTGCCAGCAGTAGCGGGGGTAATGGCATCCTAGTCTATGGCTACACCTTC

v_call: TRBV10-3
clone_size: .
j_call: TRBJ1-5
cdr3_length: 18
d_call: TRBD1
cdr3_aa: CAISESTPTGADNQPQHF
cdr3_nt: TGTGCCATCAGTGAGTCCACGCCGACAGGGGCGGACAATCAGCCCCAGCATTTT

v_call: TRBV4-1
clone_size: few
j_call: TRBJ1-2
cdr3_length: 16
d_call: TRBD1
cdr3_aa: CASSPLGGTGEYGYTF
cdr3_nt: TGCGCCAGCAGCCCGCTCGGGGGGACAGGGGAGTATGGCTACACCTTC

v_call: TRBV11-2
clone_size: .
j_call: TRBJ1-1
cdr3_length: 15
d_call: .
cdr3_aa: CASSPRQEMNTEAFF
cdr3_nt: TGTGCCAGCAGCCCGAGACAGGAGATGAACACTGAAGCTTTCTTT

v_call: TRBV6-1
clone_size: .
j_call: TRBJ1-1
cdr3_length: 17
d_call: .
cdr3_aa: CASSEATAETENTEAFF
cdr3_nt: TGTGCCAGCAGTGAAGCGACGGCGGAGACAGAGAACACTGAAGCTTTCTTT

v_call: TRBV7-3
clone_size: .
j_call: TRBJ2-3
cdr3_length: 16
d_call: TRBD2
cdr3_aa: CASSLGAGGPVDTQYF
cdr3_nt: TGTGCCAGCAGCTTAGGAGCGGGAGGGCCGGTAGATACGCAGTATTTT

v_call: TRBV12-3/TRBV12-4
clone_size: .
j_call: TRBJ1-5
cdr3_length: 15
d_call: TRBD1
cdr3_aa: CASSDRGPRNQPQHF
cdr3_nt: TGTGCCAGCAGCGACAGGGGACCCCGCAATCAGCCCCAGCATTTT

v_call: TRBV4-1
clone_size: many
j_call: TRBJ1-2
cdr3_length: 15
d_call: .
cdr3_aa: CASRLVETENYGYTF
cdr3_nt: TGCGCCAGCAGACTCGTTGAGACAGAAAACTATGGCTACACCTTC

v_call: TRBV28
clone_size: many
j_call: TRBJ1-2
cdr3_length: 13
d_call: .
cdr3_aa: CASPPGNNYGYTF
cdr3_nt: TGTGCCAGCCCACCAGGGAATAACTATGGCTACACCTTC

v_call: TRBV5-1
clone_size: .
j_call: TRBJ2-2
cdr3_length: 17
d_call: TRBD2
cdr3_aa: CASSQASGRRDTGELFF
cdr3_nt: TGCGCCAGCAGCCAAGCTAGCGGGAGGCGGGACACCGGGGAGCTGTTTTTT

v_call: TRBV12-3/TRBV12-4
clone_size: many
j_call: TRBJ1-5
cdr3_length: 15
d_call: TRBD1
cdr3_aa: CASSSRTGSNQPQHF
cdr3_nt: TGTGCCAGCAGTTCTCGGACAGGGAGTAATCAGCCCCAGCATTTT

v_call: TRBV11-2
clone_size: many
j_call: TRBJ2-5
cdr3_length: 17
d_call: TRBD2
cdr3_aa: CASSQGTSGREVETQYF
cdr3_nt: TGTGCCAGCAGCCAGGGGACTAGCGGGAGAGAGGTAGAGACCCAGTACTTC

v_call: TRBV27
clone_size: .
j_call: TRBJ1-5
cdr3_length: 18
d_call: .
cdr3_aa: CASSLPTATGSTNQPQHF
cdr3_nt: TGTGCCAGCAGTTTACCCACCGCCACAGGGTCCACCAATCAGCCCCAGCATTTT

v_call: TRBV19
clone_size: .
j_call: TRBJ2-7
cdr3_length: 12
d_call: .
cdr3_aa: CASSIYGYEQYF
cdr3_nt: TGTGCCAGTAGTATTTACGGGTACGAGCAGTACTTC

v_call: TRBV30
clone_size: .
j_call: TRBJ2-2
cdr3_length: 14
d_call: .
cdr3_aa: CAWTSGVGTGELFF
cdr3_nt: TGTGCCTGGACTTCCGGGGTTGGGACCGGGGAGCTGTTTTTT

v_call: TRBV20-1
clone_size: .
j_call: TRBJ1-6
cdr3_length: 12
d_call: .
cdr3_aa: CSAREGTSPLHF
cdr3_nt: TGCAGTGCTAGAGAAGGGACCTCACCCCTCCACTTT

v_call: TRBV12-3/TRBV12-4
clone_size: .
j_call: TRBJ1-1
cdr3_length: 17
d_call: .
cdr3_aa: CASSLYGPARKNTEAFF
cdr3_nt: TGTGCCAGCAGTCTTTATGGACCGGCCAGAAAGAACACTGAAGCTTTCTTT

v_call: TRBV13
clone_size: few
j_call: TRBJ2-7
cdr3_length: 15
d_call: .
cdr3_aa: CASSLGWSGSYEQYF
cdr3_nt: TGTGCCAGCAGCTTAGGATGGAGCGGGTCCTACGAGCAGTACTTC

v_call: TRBV2
clone_size: many
j_call: TRBJ2-7
cdr3_length: 15
d_call: TRBD2
cdr3_aa: CASTRTLMGGNEQYF
cdr3_nt: TGTGCCAGCACCCGGACCCTCATGGGAGGGAACGAGCAGTACTTC

v_call: TRBV6-1
clone_size: .
j_call: TRBJ2-7
cdr3_length: 13
d_call: .
cdr3_aa: CASRQQGLGEQYF
cdr3_nt: TGTGCCAGCAGACAACAGGGTCTAGGGGAGCAGTACTTC

v_call: TRBV27
clone_size: .
j_call: TRBJ1-2
cdr3_length: 15
d_call: TRBD1
cdr3_aa: CASSLGQGRVYGHTF
cdr3_nt: TGTGCCAGCAGTTTAGGACAGGGTAGGGTTTATGGCCACACCTTC

v_call: TRBV12-3/TRBV12-4
clone_size: few
j_call: TRBJ2-2
cdr3_length: 15
d_call: .
cdr3_aa: CASSLVLRNTGELFF
cdr3_nt: TGTGCCAGCAGTTTAGTACTGAGGAACACCGGGGAGCTGTTTTTT

v_call: TRBV6-1
clone_size: .
j_call: TRBJ2-2
cdr3_length: 16
d_call: TRBD2
cdr3_aa: CASSPTSGTNTGELFF
cdr3_nt: TGTGCCAGCAGTCCCACTAGCGGTACGAACACCGGGGAGCTGTTTTTT

v_call: TRBV5-4
clone_size: .
j_call: TRBJ2-7
cdr3_length: 12
d_call: .
cdr3_aa: CASSLIGFEQYF
cdr3_nt: TGTGCCAGCAGCTTGATCGGGTTCGAGCAGTACTTC

v_call: TRBV3-1
clone_size: .
j_call: TRBJ2-7
cdr3_length: 15
d_call: .
cdr3_aa: CASSQGPLSSYEQYF
cdr3_nt: TGTGCCAGCAGCCAGGGGCCGTTGAGCTCCTACGAGCAGTACTTC

v_call: TRBV15
clone_size: few
j_call: TRBJ2-7
cdr3_length: 13
d_call: .
cdr3_aa: CATSVDSSYEQYF
cdr3_nt: TGTGCCACCTCCGTGGACAGCTCCTACGAGCAGTACTTC

v_call: TRBV28
clone_size: .
j_call: TRBJ1-1
cdr3_length: 16
d_call: .
cdr3_aa: CASSPQPTGKNTEAFF
cdr3_nt: TGTGCCAGCAGTCCCCAGCCGACGGGAAAGAACACTGAAGCTTTCTTT

v_call: TRBV7-9
clone_size: .
j_call: TRBJ2-5
cdr3_length: 16
d_call: TRBD1
cdr3_aa: CASSPFPGQGAETQYF
cdr3_nt: TGTGCCAGCAGCCCGTTTCCGGGACAGGGGGCAGAGACCCAGTACTTC

v_call: TRBV6-1
clone_size: many
j_call: TRBJ2-7
cdr3_length: 14
d_call: .
cdr3_aa: CASSRTEASYEQYF
cdr3_nt: TGTGCCAGCAGTAGGACAGAAGCGTCCTACGAGCAGTACTTC

v_call: TRBV13
clone_size: once
j_call: TRBJ1-6
cdr3_length: 15
d_call: .
cdr3_aa: CASSLGWGNNSPLYF
cdr3_nt: TGTGCCAGCAGCCTAGGGTGGGGGAATAATTCACCCCTCTACTTT

v_call: TRBV10-3
clone_size: .
j_call: TRBJ2-2
cdr3_length: 13
d_call: .
cdr3_aa: CAITESFTGELFF
cdr3_nt: TGTGCCATCACCGAATCTTTCACCGGGGAGCTGTTTTTT

v_call: TRBV2
clone_size: many
j_call: TRBJ1-6
cdr3_length: 13
d_call: .
cdr3_aa: CASSDDNRRPLHF
cdr3_nt: TGTGCCAGCAGTGATGATAATCGGCGACCCCTCCACTTT

v_call: TRBV20-1
clone_size: .
j_call: TRBJ1-1
cdr3_length: 13
d_call: .
cdr3_aa: CSGGSDMNTEAFF
cdr3_nt: TGCAGTGGCGGGTCGGACATGAACACTGAAGCTTTCTTT

v_call: TRBV28
clone_size: many
j_call: TRBJ1-1
cdr3_length: 16
d_call: .
cdr3_aa: CASKNGAHGINTEAFF
cdr3_nt: TGTGCCAGCAAAAATGGGGCACACGGCATAAACACTGAAGCTTTCTTT

v_call: TRBV10-3
clone_size: few
j_call: TRBJ1-2
cdr3_length: 15
d_call: .
cdr3_aa: CAISETTYERYGYTF
cdr3_nt: TGTGCCATCAGTGAGACAACTTACGAGCGCTATGGCTACACCTTC

v_call: TRBV28
clone_size: many
j_call: TRBJ1-2
cdr3_length: 15
d_call: .
cdr3_aa: CASSLTDGTSGGYTF
cdr3_nt: TGTGCCAGCAGTTTAACGGACGGCACTTCGGGGGGCTACACCTTC

v_call: TRBV28
clone_size: many
j_call: TRBJ1-6
cdr3_length: 13
d_call: .
cdr3_aa: CASYGLGNSPLHF
cdr3_nt: TGTGCCAGCTACGGCCTAGGGAATTCACCCCTCCACTTT

v_call: TRBV2
clone_size: many
j_call: TRBJ1-2
cdr3_length: 12
d_call: .
cdr3_aa: CASSANGYGYTF
cdr3_nt: TGTGCCAGCAGTGCGAACGGATATGGCTACACCTTC

v_call: TRBV6-1
clone_size: .
j_call: TRBJ1-6
cdr3_length: 13
d_call: .
cdr3_aa: CASSDRQHSPLHF
cdr3_nt: TGTGCCAGCAGTGACCGACAGCATTCACCCCTCCACTTT

v_call: TRBV6-1
clone_size: many
j_call: TRBJ1-4
cdr3_length: 16
d_call: .
cdr3_aa: CASSPLASPSGEKLFF
cdr3_nt: TGTGCCAGCAGTCCCCTCGCTTCTCCCTCCGGTGAAAAACTGTTTTTT

v_call: TRBV20-1
clone_size: few
j_call: TRBJ2-7
cdr3_length: 18
d_call: TRBD2
cdr3_aa: CSASHDGLAGGFSYEQYF
cdr3_nt: TGCAGTGCTAGCCATGACGGTTTAGCGGGAGGTTTCTCCTACGAGCAGTACTTC

v_call: TRBV7-9
clone_size: .
j_call: TRBJ2-7
cdr3_length: 12
d_call: .
cdr3_aa: CASSVIGDEQYF
cdr3_nt: TGTGCCAGCAGCGTTATTGGGGATGAGCAGTACTTC

v_call: TRBV6-4
clone_size: few
j_call: TRBJ1-4
cdr3_length: 15
d_call: .
cdr3_aa: CASSSHRVNDEKLFF
cdr3_nt: TGTGCCAGCAGTTCTCACAGGGTGAACGATGAAAAACTGTTTTTT

v_call: TRBV6-4
clone_size: .
j_call: TRBJ1-6
cdr3_length: 15
d_call: .
cdr3_aa: CASSYSASRSSPLHF
cdr3_nt: TGTGCCAGCAGTTACTCGGCGAGTAGATCTTCACCCCTCCACTTT

v_call: TRBV20-1
clone_size: .
j_call: TRBJ2-2
cdr3_length: 14
d_call: .
cdr3_aa: CSARGDSPSGELFF
cdr3_nt: TGCAGTGCTAGAGGGGACTCCCCCAGTGGGGAGCTGTTTTTT

v_call: TRBV6-1
clone_size: .
j_call: TRBJ1-2
cdr3_length: 15
d_call: .
cdr3_aa: CASSEVSRHNYGYTF
cdr3_nt: TGTGCCAGCAGTGAGGTTAGTCGCCATAACTATGGCTACACCTTC

v_call: TRBV3-1
clone_size: many
j_call: TRBJ2-7
cdr3_length: 11
d_call: .
cdr3_aa: CASSQVNEQYF
cdr3_nt: TGTGCCAGCAGCCAAGTAAACGAGCAGTACTTC

v_call: TRBV20-1
clone_size: few
j_call: TRBJ2-5
cdr3_length: 16
d_call: .
cdr3_aa: CSARSLVGLYQETQYF
cdr3_nt: TGCAGTGCTAGGTCCCTGGTGGGATTGTACCAAGAGACCCAGTACTTC

v_call: TRBV28
clone_size: .
j_call: TRBJ1-5
cdr3_length: 15
d_call: .
cdr3_aa: CASSFNQGNNQPQHF
cdr3_nt: TGTGCCAGCAGTTTTAATCAGGGAAACAATCAGCCCCAGCATTTT

v_call: TRBV10-3
clone_size: .
j_call: TRBJ1-6
cdr3_length: 12
d_call: .
cdr3_aa: CAISESASPLHF
cdr3_nt: TGTGCCATCAGTGAGTCGGCTTCACCCCTCCACTTT

v_call: TRBV12-3/TRBV12-4
clone_size: .
j_call: TRBJ1-1
cdr3_length: 14
d_call: TRBD1
cdr3_aa: CASSRDRVLSEAFF
cdr3_nt: TGTGCCAGCAGCCGGGACAGGGTTTTAAGTGAAGCTTTCTTT

v_call: TRBV6-1
clone_size: .
j_call: TRBJ1-1
cdr3_length: 14
d_call: TRBD1
cdr3_aa: CVSSAGTGNTEAFF
cdr3_nt: TGTGTCAGCAGTGCCGGGACAGGGAACACTGAAGCTTTCTTT

v_call: TRBV11-2
clone_size: many
j_call: TRBJ1-1
cdr3_length: 14
d_call: .
cdr3_aa: CASSQNWGLTEAFF
cdr3_nt: TGTGCCAGCAGCCAAAACTGGGGGCTCACTGAAGCTTTCTTT